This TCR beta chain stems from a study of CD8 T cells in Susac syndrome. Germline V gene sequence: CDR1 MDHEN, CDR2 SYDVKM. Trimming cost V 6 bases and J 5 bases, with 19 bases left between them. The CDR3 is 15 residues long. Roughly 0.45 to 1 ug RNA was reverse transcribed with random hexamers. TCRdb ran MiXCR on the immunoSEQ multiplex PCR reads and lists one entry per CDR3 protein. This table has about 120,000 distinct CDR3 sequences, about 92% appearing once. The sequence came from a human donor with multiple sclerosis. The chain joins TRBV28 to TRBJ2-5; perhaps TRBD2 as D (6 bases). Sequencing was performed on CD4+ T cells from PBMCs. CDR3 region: CASRQFRDGGETQYF. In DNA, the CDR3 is TGTGCCAGCAGACAATTCCGGGACGGAGGGGAGACCCAGTACTTC.